Here is one T cell receptor (beta chain) with its context. No antigen is known for it. Indicated treatment: around 19 received Ad26.COV2.S at low or high dose, single or two shots; several received placebo; per-sample allocation not given. Sampling occurred on day 63 after the first vaccine or placebo injection. The donor was a Boston adult aged 18-55 years. Expressing Wuhan-strain SARS-CoV-2 spike, an Ad26 vector served as the vaccine. Only in-frame clones appear in the TCRdb table, and some are missing; sequencing was by immunoSEQ multiplex PCR. Of 250,000 or so clones detected, around nine tenths appear once; the ten largest clones hold approximately 3%. The source of the sample is a study of Ad26.COV2.S vaccination and SARS-CoV-2 variants. Findings of the study overall: Reportedly, spike-specific CD8+ and CD4+ T cell responses achieved substantial breadth once vaccination had taken place. Similar non-spike TCR breadth was seen in vaccine and placebo recipients.

This CDR3 is built from 15 residues. The V and J ends lost 2 bases and 4 bases, in that order; junction bases with no gene match: 6. Germline assignment: CDR1 SGHTA and CDR2 FQGNSA. Sequenced here: peripheral blood, sampled in a trial of Ad26.COV2.S vaccine versus placebo. The TCR originated in a person between 18 and 65 years old who received the Ad26.COV2.S COVID-19 vaccine or a placebo. The rearrangement joins TRBV7-2 to TRBJ2-5; 8 bases line up with TRBD2. CDR3 nucleotides: TGTGCCAGCAGCTTATTAGCGGGGATAAGAGAGACCCAGTACTTC. It is translated as CASSLLAGIRETQYF.